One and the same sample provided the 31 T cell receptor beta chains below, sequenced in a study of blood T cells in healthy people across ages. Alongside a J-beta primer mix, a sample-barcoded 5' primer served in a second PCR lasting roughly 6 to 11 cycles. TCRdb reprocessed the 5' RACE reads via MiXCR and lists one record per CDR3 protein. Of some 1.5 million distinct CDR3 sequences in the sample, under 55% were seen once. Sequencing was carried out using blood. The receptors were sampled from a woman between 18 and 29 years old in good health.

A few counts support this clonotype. The CDR3 region is CASSYSRVWGASGEAFF. In DNA form, the CDR3 reads TGTGCCAGCAGTTACTCCCGGGTTTGGGGGGCGTCGGGAGAAGCTTTCTTT. The J gene is TRBJ1-1, the V gene TRBV6-5; D possibly corresponds to TRBD1 (6 bases). Between the trimmed V and J ends, which lost 0 bases and 8 bases, there was a span of 22 bases. Germline CDR1 and CDR2: MNHEY and SVGAGI. CDR3 size: 17 residues.

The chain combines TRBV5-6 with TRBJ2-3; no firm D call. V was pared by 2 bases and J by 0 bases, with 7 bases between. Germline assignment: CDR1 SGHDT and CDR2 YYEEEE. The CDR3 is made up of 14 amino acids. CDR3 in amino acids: CASSFVDSTDTQYF. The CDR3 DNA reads TGTGCCAGCAGCTTTGTGGACAGCACAGATACGCAGTATTTT.

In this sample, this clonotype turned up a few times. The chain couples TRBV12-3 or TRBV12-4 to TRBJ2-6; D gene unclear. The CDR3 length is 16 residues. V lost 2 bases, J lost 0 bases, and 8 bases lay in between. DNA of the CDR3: TGTGCCAGCAGTTTACGGGCACTCTCTGGGGCCAACGTCCTGACTTTC. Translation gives CASSLRALSGANVLTF.

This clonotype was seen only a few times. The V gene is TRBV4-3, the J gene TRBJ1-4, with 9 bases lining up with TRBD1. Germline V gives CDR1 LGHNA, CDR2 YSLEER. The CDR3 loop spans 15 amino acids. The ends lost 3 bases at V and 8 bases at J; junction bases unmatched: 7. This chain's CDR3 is CASSHLQGASEKLFF. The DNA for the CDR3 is TGCGCCAGCAGCCACCTACAGGGGGCTAGCGAAAAACTGTTTTTT.

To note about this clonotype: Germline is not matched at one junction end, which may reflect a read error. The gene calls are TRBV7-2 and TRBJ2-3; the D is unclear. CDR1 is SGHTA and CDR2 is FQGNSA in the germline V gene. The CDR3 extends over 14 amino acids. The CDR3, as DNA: TGTGCTAGCAGCCCCTACTCGGGCACAGATACGCAGTATTTT. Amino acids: CASSPYSGTDTQYF.

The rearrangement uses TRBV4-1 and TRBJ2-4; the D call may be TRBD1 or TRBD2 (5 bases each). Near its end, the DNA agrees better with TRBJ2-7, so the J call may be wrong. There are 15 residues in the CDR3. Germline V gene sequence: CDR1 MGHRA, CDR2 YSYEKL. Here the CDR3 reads CASSQGEGPRNEQYF. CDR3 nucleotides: TGCGCCAGCAGCCAAGGTGAGGGGCCGAGGAACGAGCAGTACTTC.

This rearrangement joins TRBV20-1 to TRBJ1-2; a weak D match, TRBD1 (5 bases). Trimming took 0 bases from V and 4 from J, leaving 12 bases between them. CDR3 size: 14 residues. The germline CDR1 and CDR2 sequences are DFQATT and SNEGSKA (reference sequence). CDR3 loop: CSAREGGASYGYTF. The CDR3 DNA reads TGCAGTGCTAGAGAGGGGGGAGCTAGCTATGGCTACACCTTC.

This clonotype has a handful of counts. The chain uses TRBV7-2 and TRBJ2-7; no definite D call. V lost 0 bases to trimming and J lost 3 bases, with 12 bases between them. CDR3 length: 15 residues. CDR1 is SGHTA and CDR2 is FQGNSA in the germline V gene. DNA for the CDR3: TGTGCCAGCAGCTTAGCCGGGCGTTCCAACTACGAGCAGTACTTC. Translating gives CASSLAGRSNYEQYF.

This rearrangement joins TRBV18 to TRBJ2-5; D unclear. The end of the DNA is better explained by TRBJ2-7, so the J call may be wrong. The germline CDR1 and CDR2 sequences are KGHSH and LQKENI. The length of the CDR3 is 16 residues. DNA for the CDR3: TGTGCCAGCTCACCTTTCGAACCGGGCCTCGCCTACGAGCAGTACTTC. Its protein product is CASSPFEPGLAYEQYF.

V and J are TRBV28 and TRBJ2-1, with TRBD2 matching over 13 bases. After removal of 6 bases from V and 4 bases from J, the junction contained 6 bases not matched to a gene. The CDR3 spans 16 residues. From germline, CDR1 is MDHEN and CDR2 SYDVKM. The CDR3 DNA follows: TGTGCCAGCAGGCCAGGACTAGCGGGAGAGTACAATGAGCAGTTCTTC. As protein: CASRPGLAGEYNEQFF.

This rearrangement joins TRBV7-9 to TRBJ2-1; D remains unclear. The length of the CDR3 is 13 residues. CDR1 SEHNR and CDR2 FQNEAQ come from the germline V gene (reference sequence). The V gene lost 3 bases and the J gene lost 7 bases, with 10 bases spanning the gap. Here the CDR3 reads CASSLSLTNEQFF. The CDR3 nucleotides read TGTGCCAGCAGCTTGTCACTAACGAATGAGCAGTTCTTC.

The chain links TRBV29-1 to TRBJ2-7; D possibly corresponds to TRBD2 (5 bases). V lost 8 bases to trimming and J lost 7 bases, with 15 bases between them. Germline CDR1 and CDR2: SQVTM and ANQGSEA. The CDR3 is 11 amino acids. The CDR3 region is CSTGLYNEQYF. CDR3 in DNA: TGCAGCACTGGACTTTACAATGAGCAGTACTTC.

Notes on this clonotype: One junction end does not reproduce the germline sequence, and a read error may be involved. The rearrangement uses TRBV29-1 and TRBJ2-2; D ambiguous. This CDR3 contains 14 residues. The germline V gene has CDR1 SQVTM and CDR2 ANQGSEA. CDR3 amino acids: CCVVSRLNTGELFF. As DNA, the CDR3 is TGCTGCGTTGTGTCGCGGCTGAACACCGGGGAGCTGTTTTTT.

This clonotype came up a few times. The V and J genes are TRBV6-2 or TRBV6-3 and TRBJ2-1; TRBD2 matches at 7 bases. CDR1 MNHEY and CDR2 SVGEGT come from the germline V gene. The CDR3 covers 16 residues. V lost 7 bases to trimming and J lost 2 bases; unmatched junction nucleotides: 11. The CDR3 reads CASTTRREQAYNEQFF. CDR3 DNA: TGTGCCAGCACTACGAGGCGGGAGCAGGCCTACAATGAGCAGTTCTTC.

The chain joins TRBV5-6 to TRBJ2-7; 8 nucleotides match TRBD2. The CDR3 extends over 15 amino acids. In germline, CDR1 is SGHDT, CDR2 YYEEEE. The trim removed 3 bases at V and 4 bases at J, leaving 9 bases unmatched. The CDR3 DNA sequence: TGTGCCAGCAGCTCCATTACCGCGGGAGGATACGAGCAGTACTTC. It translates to CASSSITAGGYEQYF.

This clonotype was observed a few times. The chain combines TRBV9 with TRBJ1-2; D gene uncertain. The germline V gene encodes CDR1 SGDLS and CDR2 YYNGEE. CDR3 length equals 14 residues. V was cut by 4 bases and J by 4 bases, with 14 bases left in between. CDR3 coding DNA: TGTGCCAGCAGCCCCAGCGAGGCCGCCTATGGCTACACCTTC. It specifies CASSPSEAAYGYTF.

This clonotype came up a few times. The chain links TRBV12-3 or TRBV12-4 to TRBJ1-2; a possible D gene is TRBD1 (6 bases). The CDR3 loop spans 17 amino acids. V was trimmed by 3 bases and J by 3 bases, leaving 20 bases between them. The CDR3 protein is CASSFGPGASPDYGYTF. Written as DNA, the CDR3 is TGTGCCAGCAGTTTTGGGCCAGGGGCTAGCCCCGACTATGGCTACACCTTC.

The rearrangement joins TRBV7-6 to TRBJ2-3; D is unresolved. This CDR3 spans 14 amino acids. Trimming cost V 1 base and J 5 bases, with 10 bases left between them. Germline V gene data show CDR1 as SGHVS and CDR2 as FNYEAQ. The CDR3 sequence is CASSLGDAIDTQYF. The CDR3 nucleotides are TGTGCCAGCAGCTTAGGAGATGCAATAGATACGCAGTATTTT.

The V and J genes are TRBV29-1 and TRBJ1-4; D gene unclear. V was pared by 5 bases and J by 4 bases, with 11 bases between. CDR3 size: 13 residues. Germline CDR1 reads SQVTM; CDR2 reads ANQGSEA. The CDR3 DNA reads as TGCAGCGTTATGGGCAGACTTAATGAAAAACTGTTTTTT. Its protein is CSVMGRLNEKLFF.

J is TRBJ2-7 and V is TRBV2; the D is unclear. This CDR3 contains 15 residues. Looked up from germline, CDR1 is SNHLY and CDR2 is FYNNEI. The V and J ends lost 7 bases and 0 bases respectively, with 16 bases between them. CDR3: CASKARSPSSYEQYF. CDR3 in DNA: TGTGCCAGCAAGGCGCGTTCCCCAAGCTCCTACGAGCAGTACTTC.

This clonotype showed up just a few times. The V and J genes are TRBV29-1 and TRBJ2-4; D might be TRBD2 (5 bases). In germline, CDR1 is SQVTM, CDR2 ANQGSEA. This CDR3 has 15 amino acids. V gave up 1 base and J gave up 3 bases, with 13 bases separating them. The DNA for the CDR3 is TGCAGCGTTGAAGCTGGGCGGGCAGACAAAAACATTCAGTACTTC. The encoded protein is CSVEAGRADKNIQYF. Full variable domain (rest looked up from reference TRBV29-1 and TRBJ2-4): SAVISQKPSRDICQRGTSLTIQCQVDSQVTMMFWYRQQPGQSLTLIATANQGSEATYESGFVIDKFPISRPNLTFSTLTVSNMSPEDSSIYLCSVEAGRADKNIQYFGAGTRLSVL.

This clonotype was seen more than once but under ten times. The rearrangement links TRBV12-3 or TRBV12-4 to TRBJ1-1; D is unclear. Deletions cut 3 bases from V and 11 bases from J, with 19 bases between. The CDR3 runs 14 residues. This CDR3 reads CASSFQLGSGGAFF. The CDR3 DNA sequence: TGTGCCAGCAGTTTCCAGTTGGGGTCGGGAGGCGCTTTCTTT.

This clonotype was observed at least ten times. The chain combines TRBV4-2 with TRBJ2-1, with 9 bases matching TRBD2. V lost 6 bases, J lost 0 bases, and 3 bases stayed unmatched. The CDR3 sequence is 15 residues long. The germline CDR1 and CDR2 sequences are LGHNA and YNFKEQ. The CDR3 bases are TGTGCCAGCAGATTTAGCGGGAGCTCCTACAATGAGCAGTTCTTC. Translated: CASRFSGSSYNEQFF.

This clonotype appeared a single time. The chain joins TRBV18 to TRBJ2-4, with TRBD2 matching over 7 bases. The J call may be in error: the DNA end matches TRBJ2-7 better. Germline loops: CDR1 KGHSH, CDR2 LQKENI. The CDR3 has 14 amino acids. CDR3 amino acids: CASSPNAGAGEQYF. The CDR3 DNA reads TGTGCCAGCTCACCGAACGCGGGAGCGGGCGAGCAGTACTTC.

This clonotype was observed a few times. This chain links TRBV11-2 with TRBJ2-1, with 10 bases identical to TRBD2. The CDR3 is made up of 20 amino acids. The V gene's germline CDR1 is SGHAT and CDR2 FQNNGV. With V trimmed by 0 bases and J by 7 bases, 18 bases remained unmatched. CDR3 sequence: CASSLESTGSLAGVANEQFF. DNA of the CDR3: TGTGCCAGCAGCTTAGAAAGTACAGGCTCGCTAGCGGGGGTGGCGAATGAGCAGTTCTTC.

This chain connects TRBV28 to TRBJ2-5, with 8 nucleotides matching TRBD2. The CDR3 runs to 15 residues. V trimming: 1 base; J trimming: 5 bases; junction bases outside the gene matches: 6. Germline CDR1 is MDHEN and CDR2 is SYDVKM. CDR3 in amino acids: CASSLYGRAGETQYF. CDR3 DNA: TGTGCCAGCAGTTTATACGGGAGGGCCGGGGAGACCCAGTACTTC.

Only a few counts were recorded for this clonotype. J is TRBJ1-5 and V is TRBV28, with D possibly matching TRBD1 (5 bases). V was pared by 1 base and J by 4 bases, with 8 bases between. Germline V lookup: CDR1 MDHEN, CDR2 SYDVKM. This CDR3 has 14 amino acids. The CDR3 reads CASSLSWGNQPQHF. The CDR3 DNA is TGTGCCAGCAGTTTATCGTGGGGGAATCAGCCCCAGCATTTT. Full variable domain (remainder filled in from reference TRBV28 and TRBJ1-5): DVKVTQSSRYLVKRTGEKVFLECVQDMDHENMFWYRQDPGLGLRLIYFSYDVKMKEKGDIPEGYSVSREKKERFSLILESASTNQTSMYLCASSLSWGNQPQHFGDGTRLSIL.

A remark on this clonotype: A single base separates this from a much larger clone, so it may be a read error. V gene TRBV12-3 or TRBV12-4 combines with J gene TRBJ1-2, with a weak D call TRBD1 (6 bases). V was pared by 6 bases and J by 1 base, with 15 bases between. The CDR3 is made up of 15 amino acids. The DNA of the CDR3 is TGTGCCAGCAGCCTTACAGGGTCAGTTAACTATGGCTACACCTTC. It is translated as CASSLTGSVNYGYTF.

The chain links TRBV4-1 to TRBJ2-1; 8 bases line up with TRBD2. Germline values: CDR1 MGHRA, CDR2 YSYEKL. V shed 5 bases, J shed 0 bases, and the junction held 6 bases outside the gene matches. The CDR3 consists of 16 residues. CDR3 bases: TGCGCCAGCAGCGCCTATAGCGGGGTCTCCTACAATGAGCAGTTCTTC. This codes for CASSAYSGVSYNEQFF.

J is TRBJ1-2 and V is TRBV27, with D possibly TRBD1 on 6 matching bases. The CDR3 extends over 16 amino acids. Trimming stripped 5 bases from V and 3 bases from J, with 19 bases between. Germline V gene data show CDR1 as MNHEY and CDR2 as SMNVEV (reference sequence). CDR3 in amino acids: CASSPSRGSLHYGYTF. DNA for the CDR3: TGTGCCAGCAGTCCGTCGAGGGGGTCCCTTCACTATGGCTACACCTTC.

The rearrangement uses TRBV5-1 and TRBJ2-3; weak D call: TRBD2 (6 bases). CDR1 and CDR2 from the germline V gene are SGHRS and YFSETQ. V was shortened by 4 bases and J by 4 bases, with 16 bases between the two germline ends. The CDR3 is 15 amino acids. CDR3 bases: TGCGCCAGCAGCCTGGTGGAGGGGATGGCAGATACGCAGTATTTT. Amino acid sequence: CASSLVEGMADTQYF.